A single sample is the source of the 25 T cell receptor beta chains below, sequenced in a study of T cells after posttransplantation cyclophosphamide. Here immunoSEQ multiplex PCR was the method, and the copy in TCRdb shows in-frame clones only, minus some. The sample lists fewer than 55,000 clones; under 95% were seen once. Source material: PBMCs. These receptor sequences come from a woman between 25 and 40 years old in good health and a related stem cell transplant donor.

In its sample, this clone was seen once. The chain uses TRBV5-4 and TRBJ2-2; D is possibly TRBD1 (5 bases). V was shortened by 5 bases and J by 1 base, with 9 bases between the two germline ends. The CDR3 is 14 amino acids. CDR1 is SGHNT, CDR2 YYREEE, per germline (reference sequence). The CDR3 coding sequence is TGTGCCAGCAGGGGTGACAGGAACACCGGGGAGCTGTTTTTT. The encoded protein is CASRGDRNTGELFF.

The V gene is TRBV7-2, the J gene TRBJ2-1; 12 bases are shared with TRBD2. Germline V gene sequence: CDR1 SGHTA, CDR2 FQGNSA. The CDR3 covers 17 residues. J gave up 6 bases and V 2 bases, and 8 bases lay outside the gene matches. As DNA, the CDR3 is TGTGCCAGCAGCTTAACTCTAGCGGGGGGGCCGGGCAATGAGCAGTTCTTC. Its protein is CASSLTLAGGPGNEQFF.

Only one count was recorded for this clone. The rearrangement uses TRBV9 and TRBJ2-2; a weak D match, TRBD1 (5 bases). The V end lost 0 bases, the J end lost 4 bases, and 10 bases lay between the germline ends. Germline V lookup: CDR1 SGDLS, CDR2 YYNGEE. The CDR3 covers 15 residues. In DNA, the CDR3 is TGTGCCAGCAGCGTAGCTGACAGACCCACCGGGGAGCTGTTTTTT. This gives the protein CASSVADRPTGELFF.

The chain links TRBV2 to TRBJ2-1, with 7 nucleotides matching TRBD1. Germline V gives CDR1 SNHLY, CDR2 FYNNEI. Germline trimming cut 6 bases from V and 2 bases from J; bases unmatched to any gene: 4. The CDR3 has 14 residues. CDR3 sequence (DNA): TGTGCCAGCAGGGAGACAGGGCCCTACAATGAGCAGTTCTTC. Translated: CASRETGPYNEQFF.

This clone was picked up one time. The J gene is TRBJ1-5, the V gene TRBV12-5; D is unresolved. With 2 bases removed from V and 1 base from J, the gap between germline ends came to 18 bases. This CDR3 is 18 amino acids long. The V gene's germline CDR1 is LGHNT and CDR2 FRNRAP. The CDR3 is CASGLNFGEIRSNQPQHF. The DNA of the CDR3 is TGTGCTAGTGGTTTGAATTTCGGGGAGATTCGGAGCAATCAGCCCCAGCATTTT.

The genes are TRBV11-2 and TRBJ1-6; D ambiguous. V was trimmed by 6 bases and J by 6 bases, leaving 15 bases between them. The CDR3 is 15 amino acids. The germline CDR1 and CDR2 sequences are SGHAT and FQNNGV. Here the CDR3 DNA reads TGTGCCAGCAGTCCCCAATTGGAGTCTAATTCACCCCTCCACTTT. Residues: CASSPQLESNSPLHF.

V usage is TRBV7-9 and J usage is TRBJ2-3; the D gene is possibly TRBD1 (5 bases). V shed 3 bases and J shed 0 bases, with 13 bases lying between them. Germline V CDR1 and CDR2: SEHNR, FQNEAQ (reference sequence). The CDR3 consists of 16 residues. CDR3 nucleotides: TGTGCCAGCAGCTTTGACAGTAGAACTAGCACAGATACGCAGTATTTT. It is translated as CASSFDSRTSTDTQYF.

The rearrangement uses TRBV2 and TRBJ1-4; tentatively, D is TRBD1 (5 bases). CDR1 SNHLY and CDR2 FYNNEI come from the germline V gene. Trimming removed 5 bases at V and 8 bases at J, with 9 bases between. The CDR3 runs to 12 residues. CDR3 in DNA: TGTGCCAGCAGTCGACAGAGAGAAAAACTGTTTTTT. This gives the protein CASSRQREKLFF.

This chain connects TRBV9 to TRBJ2-3; 8 nucleotides line up with TRBD2. J was trimmed by 2 bases and V by 0 bases; bases with no gene match: 5. CDR3 size: 16 residues. Germline CDR1 SGDLS, CDR2 YYNGEE. This chain's CDR3 is CASSVAGGGTTDTQYF. CDR3 nucleotide sequence: TGTGCCAGCAGCGTAGCGGGCGGGGGGACCACAGATACGCAGTATTTT.

The V gene is TRBV7-2, the J gene TRBJ2-7; no firm D call. The CDR3 length is 11 residues. Trimming pared 5 bases from V and 1 base from J, leaving 3 bases between. Germline assignment: CDR1 SGHTA and CDR2 FQGNSA. The CDR3 here is CASSPSYEQYF. The CDR3 DNA sequence: TGTGCCAGCAGCCCGTCCTACGAGCAGTACTTC.

V is TRBV29-1 and J is TRBJ1-1; tentative D call: TRBD1 (5 bases). The CDR3 consists of 14 residues. Germline-derived CDR1 and CDR2 are SQVTM and ANQGSEA. Trimming shortened V by 4 bases and J by 0 bases, and 12 bases separated the two germline ends. DNA of the CDR3: TGCAGCGTTGCGGGGGTACGGATGAACACTGAAGCTTTCTTT. This translates into CSVAGVRMNTEAFF.

The CDR3 reads CASSFRRAGGTEAFF. The CDR3 nucleotides read TGTGCCAGCAGTTTCCGCAGAGCCGGGGGCACTGAAGCTTTCTTT. The chain recombines TRBV6-6 with TRBJ1-1; tentative D call: TRBD1 (5 bases). The CDR3 is 15 amino acids. V was trimmed by 4 bases and J by 4 bases, leaving 16 bases between them. Germline-derived CDR1 and CDR2 are MNHNY and SVGAGI (reference sequence).

The chain employs TRBV2 and TRBJ1-1; D is unclear. V lost 5 bases, J lost 4 bases, and 11 bases lay in between. Germline assignment: CDR1 SNHLY and CDR2 FYNNEI. The CDR3 loop spans 13 amino acids. The CDR3 sequence is CASSSSRVTEAFF. The CDR3, as DNA: TGTGCCAGCAGTTCATCACGGGTCACTGAAGCTTTCTTT.

The V gene is TRBV7-2, the J gene TRBJ2-7; 9 positions agree with TRBD1. Trimming at V came to 5 bases and at J to 5 bases, leaving 16 bases not matched to a gene. In germline, CDR1 is SGHTA, CDR2 FQGNSA. This CDR3 has 17 amino acids. Here the CDR3 reads CASSARTGVRSLHEQYF. The CDR3 DNA is TGTGCCAGCAGCGCCCGGACAGGGGTTCGCTCCCTCCACGAGCAGTACTTC. Full variable domain (rest looked up from reference TRBV7-2 and TRBJ2-7): GAGVSQSPSNKVTEKGKDVELRCDPISGHTALYWYRQSLGQGLEFLIYFQGNSAPDKSGLPSDRFSAERTGGSVSTLTIQRTQQEDSAVYLCASSARTGVRSLHEQYFGPGTRLTVT.

V usage is TRBV10-1 and J usage is TRBJ1-2, with D possibly TRBD1 on 5 matching bases. CDR1 is WNHNN, CDR2 SYGVQD, per germline (reference sequence). The CDR3 is 16 residues long. Trimming removed 6 bases from V and 1 base from J, with 18 bases in between. The CDR3 sequence is CASRASRQPFNYGYTF. The CDR3 DNA follows: TGCGCCAGCAGAGCATCACGACAGCCGTTTAACTATGGCTACACCTTC.

The V and J genes are TRBV19 and TRBJ2-3; maybe TRBD2 (6 bases). Deletions cut 3 bases from V and 1 base from J, with 11 bases between. The CDR3 is 15 amino acids. Germline CDR1 is LNHDA and CDR2 is SQIVND (reference sequence). The DNA for the CDR3 is TGTGCCAGTAGTATTTTTTCGGGGGGCACAGATACGCAGTATTTT. The encoded protein is CASSIFSGGTDTQYF.

The rearrangement links TRBV11-3 to TRBJ2-1; 8 bases match TRBD1. Germline V gene sequence: CDR1 SGHNT, CDR2 YENEEA. The V gene end was trimmed by 4 bases and the J gene end by 3 bases; junction bases not matched to a gene: 8. CDR3 size: 16 residues. CDR3 DNA: TGTGCCAGCAGCTCGTCCGCGACAGGGGTCTACAATGAGCAGTTCTTC. It yields the protein CASSSSATGVYNEQFF.

This chain links TRBV5-1 with TRBJ2-5; 7 bases line up with TRBD2. With 2 bases clipped from V and 3 bases from J, the junction kept 10 bases outside the gene matches. This CDR3 spans 16 amino acids. The V gene's germline CDR1 is SGHRS and CDR2 YFSETQ. CDR3 residues: CASSFLPGGSEETQYF. The DNA for the CDR3 is TGCGCCAGCAGCTTCCTTCCGGGGGGTAGTGAAGAGACCCAGTACTTC.

The rearrangement uses TRBV9 and TRBJ2-4; no firm D call. CDR1 and CDR2 (germline): SGDLS, YYNGEE. V lost 3 bases and J 7 bases, leaving 8 bases between the germline ends. This CDR3 spans 12 amino acids. The DNA for the CDR3 is TGTGCCAGCAGCGGCGACATTAACATTCAGTACTTC. Protein product: CASSGDINIQYF.

The chain employs TRBV19 and TRBJ1-5; D is uncertain. V was cut by 4 bases and J by 4 bases, with 5 bases left in between. Germline V gives CDR1 LNHDA, CDR2 SQIVND (reference sequence). The CDR3 is made up of 12 amino acids. The CDR3 bases are TGTGCCAGTAGTACTTTTAATCAGCCCCAGCATTTT. Translated, it gives CASSTFNQPQHF.

The chain couples TRBV7-2 to TRBJ1-5; a possible D gene is TRBD1 (5 bases). The ends were cut back, 5 bases at V and 2 bases at J, with 13 bases in the middle. Per the germline V gene, CDR1 is SGHTA and CDR2 is FQGNSA. The CDR3 consists of 15 residues. The CDR3 coding sequence is TGTGCCAGCAGCAGTCACAGGTTGGGCAATCAGCCCCAGCATTTT. Translated, it gives CASSSHRLGNQPQHF. Combining the CDR3 with reference TRBV7-2 and TRBJ1-5 gives the whole variable domain GAGVSQSPSNKVTEKGKDVELRCDPISGHTALYWYRQSLGQGLEFLIYFQGNSAPDKSGLPSDRFSAERTGGSVSTLTIQRTQQEDSAVYLCASSSHRLGNQPQHFGDGTRLSIL.

The chain is built from TRBV7-2 and TRBJ2-1, with unresolved D. Trimming cost V 1 base and J 7 bases, with 8 bases left between them. The CDR3 sequence is 13 residues long. Germline V gene sequence: CDR1 SGHTA, CDR2 FQGNSA. CDR3 loop: CASSLDRENEQFF. CDR3 DNA sequence: TGTGCCAGCAGCTTAGACAGAGAAAATGAGCAGTTCTTC.

Written as DNA, the CDR3 is TGTGCCAGCAGCTCTCAGGGGGGTGGCAATCAGCCCCAGCATTTT. Its translation is CASSSQGGGNQPQHF. The rearrangement uses TRBV7-2 and TRBJ1-5; 7 nucleotides agree with TRBD1. Trimming removed 4 bases from V and 2 bases from J; junction bases left unmatched: 5. This CDR3 spans 15 amino acids. Germline-derived CDR1 and CDR2 are SGHTA and FQGNSA.

The genes are TRBV18 and TRBJ1-5, with TRBD1 as a possible D gene (5 bases). V lost 4 bases and J 0 bases, leaving 7 bases between the germline ends. The CDR3 loop spans 14 amino acids. CDR1 KGHSH and CDR2 LQKENI come from the germline V gene. As DNA, the CDR3 is TGTGCCAGCTCACTAGACAGTAGCAATCAGCCCCAGCATTTT. It encodes CASSLDSSNQPQHF.

The chain has TRBV6-1 and TRBJ2-4, with D maybe TRBD1 (8 bases). CDR3 size: 15 residues. V lost 4 bases, J lost 6 bases, and 16 bases lay in between. In germline, CDR1 is MNHNS, CDR2 SASEGT. The CDR3 region is CASSGRQGRGNIQYF. CDR3 nucleotides: TGTGCCAGCAGTGGAAGACAGGGGAGGGGAAACATTCAGTACTTC.